This T cell receptor beta chain was recovered during a study of T-cell reconstitution after alpha-beta-depleted transplantation in children. Study findings and constraints: By one year post-transplant, T-cell counts and diversity largely arose from T cells that were newly produced.

As for this clonotype: Its antigen is unidentified.

A library of TCRbeta sequences, prepared with unique molecular identifiers, was generated. Using its own MiXCR run on the PCR reads, TCRdb lists one record per CDR3 protein. This table has roughly 790,000 distinct CDR3 sequences, around 15% appearing once. This CDR3 has 14 residues. V shed 5 bases and J shed 4 bases, with 14 bases lying between them. This specimen was PBMCs, mostly from graft donor cells, taken 360 days after TCRalphabeta/CD19-depleted stem cell transplant. The source is a male patient younger than 18 who had a stem cell transplant for acute lymphoblastic leukemia, so the T cells may come from the graft donor. V gene TRBV12-3 or TRBV12-4 combines with J gene TRBJ2-5; D might be TRBD1 or TRBD2, each matching 6 bases. The CDR3 here is CASSPLGGGETQYF. CDR3 sequence (DNA): TGTGCCAGCAGTCCCTTAGGAGGGGGAGAGACCCAGTACTTC.